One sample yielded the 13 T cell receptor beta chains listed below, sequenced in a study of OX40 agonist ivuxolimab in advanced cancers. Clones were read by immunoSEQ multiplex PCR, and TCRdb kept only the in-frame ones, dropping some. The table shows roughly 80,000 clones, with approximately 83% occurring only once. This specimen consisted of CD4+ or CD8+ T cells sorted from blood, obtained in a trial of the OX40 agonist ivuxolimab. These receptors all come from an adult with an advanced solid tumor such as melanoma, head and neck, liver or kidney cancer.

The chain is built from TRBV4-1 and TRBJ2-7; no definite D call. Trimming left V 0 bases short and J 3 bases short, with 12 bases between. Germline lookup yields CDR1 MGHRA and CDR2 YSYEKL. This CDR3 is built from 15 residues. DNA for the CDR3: TGCGCCAGCAGCCAAGAGTTGAATAGTTTCTACGAGCAGTACTTC. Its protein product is CASSQELNSFYEQYF.

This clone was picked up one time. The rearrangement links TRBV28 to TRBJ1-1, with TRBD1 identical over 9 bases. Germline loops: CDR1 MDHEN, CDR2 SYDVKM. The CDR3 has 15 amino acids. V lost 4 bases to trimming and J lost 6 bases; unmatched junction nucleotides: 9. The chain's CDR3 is CASSSRGTGLPEAFF. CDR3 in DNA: TGTGCCAGCAGTTCACGCGGGACAGGGCTACCTGAAGCTTTCTTT.

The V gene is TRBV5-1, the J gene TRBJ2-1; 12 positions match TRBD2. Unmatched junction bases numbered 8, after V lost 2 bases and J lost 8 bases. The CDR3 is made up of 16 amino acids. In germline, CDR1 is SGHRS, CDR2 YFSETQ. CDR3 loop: CASSLTGTSGFDEQFF. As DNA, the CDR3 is TGCGCCAGCAGCTTAACCGGGACTAGCGGGTTCGATGAGCAGTTCTTC. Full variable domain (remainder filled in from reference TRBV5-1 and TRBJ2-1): KAGVTQTPRYLIKTRGQQVTLSCSPISGHRSVSWYQQTPGQGLQFLFEYFSETQRNKGNFPGRFSGRQFSNSRSEMNVSTLELGDSALYLCASSLTGTSGFDEQFFGPGTRLTVL.

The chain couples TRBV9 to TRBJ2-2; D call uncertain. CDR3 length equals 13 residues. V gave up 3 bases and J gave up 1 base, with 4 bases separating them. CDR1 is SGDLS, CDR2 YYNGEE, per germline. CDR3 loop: CASSALNTGELFF. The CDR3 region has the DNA TGTGCCAGCAGCGCCTTGAACACCGGGGAGCTGTTTTTT.

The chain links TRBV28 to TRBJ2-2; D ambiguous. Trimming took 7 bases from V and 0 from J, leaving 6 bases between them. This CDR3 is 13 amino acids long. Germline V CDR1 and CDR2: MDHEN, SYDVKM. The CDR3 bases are TGTGCCAGCACCACCCCGAACACCGGGGAGCTGTTTTTT. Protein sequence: CASTTPNTGELFF.

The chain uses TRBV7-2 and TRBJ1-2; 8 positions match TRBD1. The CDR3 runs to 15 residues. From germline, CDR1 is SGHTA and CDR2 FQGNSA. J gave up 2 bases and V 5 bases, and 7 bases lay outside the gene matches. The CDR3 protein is CASSKQTGANYGYTF. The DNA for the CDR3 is TGTGCCAGCAGCAAACAGACAGGGGCGAACTATGGCTACACCTTC.

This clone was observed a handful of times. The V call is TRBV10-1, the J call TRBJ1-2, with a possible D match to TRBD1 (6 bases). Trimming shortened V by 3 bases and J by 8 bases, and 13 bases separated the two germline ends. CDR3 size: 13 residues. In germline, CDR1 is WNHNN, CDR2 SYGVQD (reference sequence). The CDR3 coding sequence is TGCGCCAGCAGTGAATCCAGGGGTCGCGGCTACACCTTC. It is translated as CASSESRGRGYTF.

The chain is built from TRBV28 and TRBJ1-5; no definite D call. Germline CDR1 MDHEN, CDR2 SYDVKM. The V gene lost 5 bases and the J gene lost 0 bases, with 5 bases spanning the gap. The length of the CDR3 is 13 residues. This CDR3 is CASSIDSNQPQHF. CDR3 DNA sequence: TGTGCCAGCAGTATAGATAGCAATCAGCCCCAGCATTTT.

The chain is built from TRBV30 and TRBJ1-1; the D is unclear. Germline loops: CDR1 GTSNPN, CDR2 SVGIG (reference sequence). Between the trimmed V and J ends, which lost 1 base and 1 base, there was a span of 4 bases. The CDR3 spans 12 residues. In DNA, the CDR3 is TGTGCCTGGAGTGAGGCGAACACTGAAGCTTTCTTT. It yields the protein CAWSEANTEAFF.

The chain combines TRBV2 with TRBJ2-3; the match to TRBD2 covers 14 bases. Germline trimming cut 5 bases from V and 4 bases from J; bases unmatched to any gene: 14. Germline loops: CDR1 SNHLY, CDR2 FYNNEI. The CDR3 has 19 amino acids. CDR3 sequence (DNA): TGTGCCAGCAGTAAGACTAGCGGGAGGGCCGGGGGCGCTGCAGATACGCAGTATTTT. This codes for CASSKTSGRAGGAADTQYF.

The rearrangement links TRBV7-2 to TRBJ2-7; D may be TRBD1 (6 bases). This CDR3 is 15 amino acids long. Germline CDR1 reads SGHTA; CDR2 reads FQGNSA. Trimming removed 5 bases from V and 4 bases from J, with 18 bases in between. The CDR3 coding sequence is TGTGCCAGCAGCCAAACAGGGCAGGTTTTTTACGAGCAGTACTTC. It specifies CASSQTGQVFYEQYF.

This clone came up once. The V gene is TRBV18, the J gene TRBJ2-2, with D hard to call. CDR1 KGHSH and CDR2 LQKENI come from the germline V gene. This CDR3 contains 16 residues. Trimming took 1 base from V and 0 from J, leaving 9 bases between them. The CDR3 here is CASSPQARTNTGELFF. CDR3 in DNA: TGTGCCAGCTCACCACAGGCGCGGACGAACACCGGGGAGCTGTTTTTT.

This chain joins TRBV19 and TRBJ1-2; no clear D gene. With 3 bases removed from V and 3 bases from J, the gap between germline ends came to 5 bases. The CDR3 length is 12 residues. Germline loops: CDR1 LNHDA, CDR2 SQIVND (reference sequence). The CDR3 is CASSISDYGYTF. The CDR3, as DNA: TGTGCCAGTAGTATCTCGGACTATGGCTACACCTTC.